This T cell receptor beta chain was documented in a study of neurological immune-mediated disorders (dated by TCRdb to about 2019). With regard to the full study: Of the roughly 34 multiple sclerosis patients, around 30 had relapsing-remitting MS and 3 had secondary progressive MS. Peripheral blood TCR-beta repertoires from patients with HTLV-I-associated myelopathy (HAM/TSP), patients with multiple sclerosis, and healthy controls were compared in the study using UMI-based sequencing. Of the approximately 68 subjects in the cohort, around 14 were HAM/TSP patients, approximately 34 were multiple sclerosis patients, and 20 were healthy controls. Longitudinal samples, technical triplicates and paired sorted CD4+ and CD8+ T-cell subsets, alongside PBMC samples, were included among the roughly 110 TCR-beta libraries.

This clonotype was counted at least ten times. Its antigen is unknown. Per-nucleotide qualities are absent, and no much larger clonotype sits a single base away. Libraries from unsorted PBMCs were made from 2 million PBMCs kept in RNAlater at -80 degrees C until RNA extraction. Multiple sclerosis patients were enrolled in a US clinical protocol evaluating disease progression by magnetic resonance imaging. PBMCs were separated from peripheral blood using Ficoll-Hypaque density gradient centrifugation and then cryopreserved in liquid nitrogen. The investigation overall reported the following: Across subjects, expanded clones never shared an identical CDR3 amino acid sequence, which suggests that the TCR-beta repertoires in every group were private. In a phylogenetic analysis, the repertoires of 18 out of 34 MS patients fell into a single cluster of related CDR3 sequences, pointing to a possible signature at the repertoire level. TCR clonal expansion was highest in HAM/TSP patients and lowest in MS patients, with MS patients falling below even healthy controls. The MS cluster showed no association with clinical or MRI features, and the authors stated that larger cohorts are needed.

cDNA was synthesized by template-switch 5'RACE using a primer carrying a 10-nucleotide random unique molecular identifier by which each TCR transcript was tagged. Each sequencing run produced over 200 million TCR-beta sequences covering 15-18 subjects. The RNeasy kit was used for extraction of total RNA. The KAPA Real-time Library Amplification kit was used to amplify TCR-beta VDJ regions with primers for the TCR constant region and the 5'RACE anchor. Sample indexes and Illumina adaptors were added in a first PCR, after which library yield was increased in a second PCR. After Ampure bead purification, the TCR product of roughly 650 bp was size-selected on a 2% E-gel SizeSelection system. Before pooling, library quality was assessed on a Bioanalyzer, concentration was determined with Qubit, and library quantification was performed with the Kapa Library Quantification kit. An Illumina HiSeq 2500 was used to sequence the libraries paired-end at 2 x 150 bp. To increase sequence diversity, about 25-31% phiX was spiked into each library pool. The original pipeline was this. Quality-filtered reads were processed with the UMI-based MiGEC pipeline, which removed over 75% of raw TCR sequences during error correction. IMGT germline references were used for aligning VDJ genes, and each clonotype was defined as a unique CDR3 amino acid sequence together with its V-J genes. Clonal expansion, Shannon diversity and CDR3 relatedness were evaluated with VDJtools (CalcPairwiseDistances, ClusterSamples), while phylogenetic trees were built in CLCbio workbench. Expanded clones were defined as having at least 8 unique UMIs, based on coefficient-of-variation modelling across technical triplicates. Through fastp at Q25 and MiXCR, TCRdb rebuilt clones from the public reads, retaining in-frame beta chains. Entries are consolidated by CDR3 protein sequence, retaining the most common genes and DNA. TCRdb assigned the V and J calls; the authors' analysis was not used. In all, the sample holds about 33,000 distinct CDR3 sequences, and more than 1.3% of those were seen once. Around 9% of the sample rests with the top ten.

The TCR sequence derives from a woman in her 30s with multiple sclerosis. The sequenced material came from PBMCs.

The sequenced DNA is TGCGCCAGCAGCTTGGACGGCGGCGGTAGCACAGATACGCAGTATTTT. It is translated as CASSLDGGGSTDTQYF. This receptor chain uses TRBV5-1 and TRBJ2-3; the D gene is unclear. The CDR3 covers 16 residues, taking in both the cysteine and the phenylalanine. Only CDR3 DNA remains: 48 bases, in frame from the first base. V was cut back by 0 bases and J by 0 bases, leaving a gap of 11 bases between them. The germline V gene supplies CDR1 SGHRS and CDR2 YFSETQ.